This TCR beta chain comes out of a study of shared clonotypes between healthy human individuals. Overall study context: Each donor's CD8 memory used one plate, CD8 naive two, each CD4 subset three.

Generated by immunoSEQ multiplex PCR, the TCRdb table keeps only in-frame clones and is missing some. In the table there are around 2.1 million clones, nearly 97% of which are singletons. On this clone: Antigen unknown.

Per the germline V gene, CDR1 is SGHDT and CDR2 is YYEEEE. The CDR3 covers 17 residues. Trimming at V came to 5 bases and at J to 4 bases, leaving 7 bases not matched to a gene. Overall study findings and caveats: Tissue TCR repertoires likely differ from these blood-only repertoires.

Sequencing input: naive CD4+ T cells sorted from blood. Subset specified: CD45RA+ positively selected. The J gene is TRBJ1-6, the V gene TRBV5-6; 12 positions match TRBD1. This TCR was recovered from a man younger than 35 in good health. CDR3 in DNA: TGTGCCAGCAGTACCGGGACAGGGGGCCGGTATAATTCACCCCTCCACTTT. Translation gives CASSTGTGGRYNSPLHF.